Listed here is a single T cell receptor (beta chain). This clonotype was detected a few times. Its recognized antigen is unknown. Within one base of it there is no much larger clone, and no base qualities were kept. The entry originates in a study of T-cell reconstitution after alpha-beta-depleted transplantation in children (dated by TCRdb to 2016 to 2017). Concerning the study at large: The study quantitatively tracked T-cell immune reconstitution after TCRalphabeta/CD19-depleted allogeneic hematopoietic cell transplantation in children using TCR repertoire profiling.

Libraries were constructed by PCR. This sample was sequenced with an Illumina HiSeq 2500. TCR library preparation used molecular barcoding, with unique molecular identifiers applied to normalize quantification of the TCRbeta repertoire. TCRdb reprocessed the public reads (quality trimming at Q25 with fastp, clone calling with MiXCR) and kept in-frame beta chains. Merged by CDR3 protein, the rows form single entries marked with the most common genes and DNA. The sample has around 250,000 distinct CDR3 sequences on record, roughly 26% of them singletons. Over 2.5% of the sample rests with the top ten. The germline V gene specifies SNHLY as CDR1 and FYNNEI as CDR2. Relative to germline, V is missing 6 bases and J is missing 3 bases, with 21 bases of the junction outside any gene match. There are 19 amino acids in the CDR3, from cysteine to phenylalanine inclusive. Only CDR3 DNA is held: 57 bases, read in frame from base 1.

What the study reported, not specific to this receptor: Hyperexpanded clone frequencies declined over subsequent months; after one year, T-cell counts and TCRbeta diversity were mostly attributed to newly produced T cells. In some patients, high TCRbeta diversity at day 60 was attributed to recipient T cells and intrathymic progenitors that had survived conditioning. The apparently early alphabetaT-cell count recovery about two months after transplant was reportedly dependent on only several hundred rapidly expanded clones derived from non-depleted graft cells.

The sample's treatment or condition, from its label and the paper: allogeneic hematopoietic cell transplantation with graft depleted of TCRalphabeta T cells and CD19 B cells. TCRalphabeta/CD19-depleted allogeneic hematopoietic cell grafts were given to the transplant recipients, all of whom were children. The rearrangement joined TRBV2 to TRBJ2-7; 9 central nucleotides agree with TRBD2. The TCR was taken from a girl aged 2 to 10 with Fanconi anemia, due to receive a stem cell transplant. Specimen: PBMCs, collected before TCRalphabeta/CD19-depleted stem cell transplant. At the DNA level, the sequence is TGTGCCAGCAGGGGACCCTCGTTGTGGGTAGCGGGAGACTACTACGAGCAGTACTTC. Protein translation: CASRGPSLWVAGDYYEQYF. Reference TRBV2 and TRBJ2-7 proteins supply the regions before and after the CDR3; the full variable domain is: EPEVTQTPSHQVTQMGQEVILRCVPISNHLYFYWYRQILGQKVEFLVSFYNNEISEKSEIFDDQFSVERPDGSNFTLKIRSTKLEDSAMYFCASRGPSLWVAGDYYEQYFGPGTRLTVT.